Listed here are 20 T cell receptor beta chains from one sample, sequenced in a study of cytomegalovirus exposure and HLA in healthy donors. The primer mix had 60 Vbeta and 13 Jbeta primers. TCRdb keeps only in-frame clones here, not all; method: immunoSEQ multiplex PCR. This sample's table reports 60,000 to 75,000 clones. Material: PBMCs. The origin of the receptors is a female donor in good health and CMV-seropositive.

The rearrangement links TRBV19 to TRBJ2-1, with TRBD2 matching over 8 bases. Per the germline V gene, CDR1 is LNHDA and CDR2 is SQIVND (reference sequence). J lost 6 bases, V lost 4 bases, and 8 bases had no gene match. The CDR3 loop spans 15 amino acids. The CDR3 protein is CASSTTGTRSNEQFF. CDR3 DNA sequence: TGTGCCAGTAGTACGACCGGGACTAGGAGCAATGAGCAGTTCTTC. Filled out from reference TRBV19 and TRBJ2-1, the complete variable domain reads DGGITQSPKYLFRKEGQNVTLSCEQNLNHDAMYWYRQDPGQGLRLIYYSQIVNDFQKGDIAEGYSVSREKKESFPLTVTSAQKNPTAFYLCASSTTGTRSNEQFFGPGTRLTVL.

V gene TRBV6-1 combines with J gene TRBJ1-3, with D maybe TRBD1 (5 bases). This CDR3 is 16 amino acids long. The ends were cut back, 4 bases at V and 0 bases at J, with 13 bases in the middle. Germline V CDR1 and CDR2: MNHNS, SASEGT. CDR3: CASSVQGSASGNTIYF. The CDR3 nucleotides are TGTGCCAGCAGTGTTCAGGGATCCGCCTCTGGAAACACCATATATTTT.

This chain connects TRBV6-5 to TRBJ1-2; D might be TRBD1 (5 bases). Germline V gene data show CDR1 as MNHEY and CDR2 as SVGAGI. CDR3 length equals 15 residues. V lost 6 bases and J 2 bases, leaving 16 bases between the germline ends. CDR3 nucleotide sequence: TGTGCCAGCAGACCACACGGACGGGGGAACTATGGCTACACCTTC. Translation gives CASRPHGRGNYGYTF.

CDR3 DNA: TGTGCCAGCTCGCCGGACACGACCCAAGAGACCCAGTACTTC. Translating gives CASSPDTTQETQYF. This chain links TRBV18 with TRBJ2-5; weak D call: TRBD1 (5 bases). Germline lookup yields CDR1 KGHSH and CDR2 LQKENI. V was trimmed by 6 bases and J by 1 base, leaving 12 bases between them. The CDR3 runs to 14 residues.

The chain recombines TRBV18 with TRBJ1-1, with 9 positions matching TRBD1. The CDR3 totals 16 residues. V dropped 4 bases and J dropped 0; count of bases not matched to a gene: 6. The germline gives CDR1 KGHSH, CDR2 LQKENI. The CDR3 sequence is CASSHGTGTLNTEAFF. The CDR3 DNA reads as TGTGCCAGCTCACATGGGACAGGGACGCTGAACACTGAAGCTTTCTTT.

The rearrangement joins TRBV27 to TRBJ1-1, with D perhaps matching TRBD1 (6 bases). V gave up 3 bases and J gave up 0 bases, with 20 bases separating them. This CDR3 contains 18 residues. CDR1 is MNHEY and CDR2 is SMNVEV in the germline V gene (reference sequence). This CDR3 reads CASSLHDPAGAVNTEAFF. The CDR3, as DNA: TGTGCCAGCAGTTTGCACGATCCGGCAGGGGCAGTGAACACTGAAGCTTTCTTT.

The chain links TRBV6-5 to TRBJ2-3; possible D gene TRBD2, 5 bases. Germline V gene lookup returns CDR1 MNHEY and CDR2 SVGAGI. This CDR3 comprises 15 residues. V lost 0 bases, J lost 4 bases, and 11 bases lay in between. CDR3 DNA sequence: TGTGCCAGCAGTTACTCGATAAGCGGCGCAGATACGCAGTATTTT. This codes for CASSYSISGADTQYF.

V is TRBV28 and J is TRBJ2-1, with 12 bases aligning to TRBD2. This CDR3 region has 15 residues. Germline V lookup: CDR1 MDHEN, CDR2 SYDVKM. V dropped 7 bases and J dropped 5; count of bases not matched to a gene: 6. CDR3 in amino acids: CASTLAGGPDNEQFF. As DNA, the CDR3 is TGTGCCAGCACTCTAGCGGGAGGGCCGGACAATGAGCAGTTCTTC.

This rearrangement joins TRBV6-5 to TRBJ2-7; TRBD1 might be the D (5 bases). Trimming took 0 bases from V and 3 from J, leaving 12 bases between them. CDR1 and CDR2 from the germline V gene are MNHEY and SVGAGI. This CDR3 has 15 residues. CDR3 nucleotides: TGTGCCAGCAGTTACTCGAGAAGGACATTCTACGAGCAGTACTTC. This sequence encodes CASSYSRRTFYEQYF.

This chain links TRBV28 with TRBJ2-7; 7 bases fit TRBD2. Germline V gives CDR1 MDHEN, CDR2 SYDVKM. The CDR3 runs 15 residues. Losses at the gene ends were 6 bases for V and 5 bases for J; bases not matched to a gene: 13. The CDR3 sequence is CASSGAGAGPHEQYF. For the CDR3, the DNA is TGTGCCAGCAGCGGTGCAGGAGCGGGACCCCACGAGCAGTACTTC.

The CDR3 here is CASSLAWQVGEQFF. The CDR3 bases are TGTGCCAGCAGCTTAGCGTGGCAGGTTGGTGAGCAGTTCTTC. The chain couples TRBV7-9 to TRBJ2-1; D call uncertain. Per the germline V gene, CDR1 is SEHNR and CDR2 is FQNEAQ (reference sequence). There are 14 residues in the CDR3. Trimming shortened V by 0 bases and J by 9 bases, and 12 bases separated the two germline ends.

The CDR3 sequence: CASSPGTTRAQYF. Here the CDR3 DNA reads TGTGCCAGCAGCCCGGGGACTACCCGGGCCCAGTACTTC. The rearrangement links TRBV7-2 to TRBJ2-5, with TRBD2 identical over 7 bases. CDR3 length: 13 residues. V was pared by 5 bases and J by 9 bases, with 9 bases of the junction left unmatched. Germline-derived CDR1 and CDR2 are SGHTA and FQGNSA.

This chain uses TRBV27 with TRBJ2-7; 11 nucleotides line up with TRBD2. Unmatched junction bases numbered 7, after V lost 6 bases and J lost 3 bases. The CDR3 is 15 amino acids. The germline V gene has CDR1 MNHEY and CDR2 SMNVEV (reference sequence). The CDR3 loop reads CASSIAGGPRYEQYF. The CDR3 bases are TGTGCCAGCAGCATAGCGGGAGGGCCCCGCTACGAGCAGTACTTC.

The chain uses TRBV18 and TRBJ2-7; a possible D gene is TRBD2 (5 bases). This CDR3 comprises 11 residues. V was trimmed by 8 bases and J by 1 base, leaving 6 bases between them. Germline lookup yields CDR1 KGHSH and CDR2 LQKENI. CDR3 amino acids: CASRGSYEQYF. The CDR3, as DNA: TGTGCCAGCCGGGGTTCCTACGAGCAGTACTTC.

The chain joins TRBV4-3 to TRBJ1-3, with 7 nucleotides matching TRBD1. The CDR3 covers 14 residues. Germline V gene sequence: CDR1 LGHNA, CDR2 YSLEER. Losses at the gene ends were 2 bases for V and 6 bases for J; bases not matched to a gene: 4. CDR3 nucleotide sequence: TGCGCCAGCAGCCAAAGAACAGGGGCAAACACCATATATTTT. Protein product: CASSQRTGANTIYF.

The V gene is TRBV18, the J gene TRBJ2-7, with 7 bases matching TRBD1. The germline gives CDR1 KGHSH, CDR2 LQKENI. Trimming at V came to 0 bases and at J to 9 bases, leaving 11 bases not matched to a gene. The CDR3 is 15 residues long. For the CDR3, the DNA is TGTGCCAGCTCACCACCGGCCAGGGGGAATGTGGGGCAGTACTTC. This codes for CASSPPARGNVGQYF.

The V and J genes are TRBV7-9 and TRBJ2-5, with unresolved D. V was trimmed by 1 base and J by 6 bases, leaving 12 bases between them. The germline V gene has CDR1 SEHNR and CDR2 FQNEAQ (reference sequence). This CDR3 comprises 14 residues. The CDR3 DNA sequence: TGTGCCAGCAGCTTAGTTGGCGGCGAACAGACCCAGTACTTC. This translates into CASSLVGGEQTQYF.

This chain links TRBV29-1 with TRBJ1-3; D gene uncertain. V lost 5 bases and J lost 0, with 14 bases in between. The CDR3 sequence is 15 residues long. Germline values: CDR1 SQVTM, CDR2 ANQGSEA. CDR3 residues: CSVNRGLGSGNTIYF. In DNA form, the CDR3 reads TGCAGCGTTAACCGCGGGCTGGGCTCTGGAAACACCATATATTTT. Full variable domain (remainder filled in from reference TRBV29-1 and TRBJ1-3): SAVISQKPSRDICQRGTSLTIQCQVDSQVTMMFWYRQQPGQSLTLIATANQGSEATYESGFVIDKFPISRPNLTFSTLTVSNMSPEDSSIYLCSVNRGLGSGNTIYFGEGSWLTVV.

This chain uses TRBV7-9 with TRBJ2-5; 13 nucleotides agree with TRBD2. This CDR3 is built from 16 residues. Losses at the gene ends were 2 bases for V and 1 base for J; bases not matched to a gene: 1. Germline V gene data show CDR1 as SEHNR and CDR2 as FQNEAQ (reference sequence). Here the CDR3 reads CASSLTSGGAQETQYF. DNA for the CDR3: TGTGCCAGCAGCTTAACTAGCGGGGGGGCCCAAGAGACCCAGTACTTC.

The chain joins TRBV9 to TRBJ2-1; D possibly corresponds to TRBD1 (5 bases). This CDR3 region has 12 residues. Germline V gene lookup returns CDR1 SGDLS and CDR2 YYNGEE. Trimming removed 4 bases at V and 8 bases at J, with 10 bases between. The CDR3 bases are TGTGCCAGCAGCATGACAGAGGATGAGCAGTTCTTC. Translated, it gives CASSMTEDEQFF. The full variable domain, rest sourced from reference TRBV9 and TRBJ2-1, is DSGVTQTPKHLITATGQRVTLRCSPRSGDLSVYWYQQSLDQGLQFLIQYYNGEERAKGNILERFSAQQFPDLHSELNLSSLELGDSALYFCASSMTEDEQFFGPGTRLTVL.